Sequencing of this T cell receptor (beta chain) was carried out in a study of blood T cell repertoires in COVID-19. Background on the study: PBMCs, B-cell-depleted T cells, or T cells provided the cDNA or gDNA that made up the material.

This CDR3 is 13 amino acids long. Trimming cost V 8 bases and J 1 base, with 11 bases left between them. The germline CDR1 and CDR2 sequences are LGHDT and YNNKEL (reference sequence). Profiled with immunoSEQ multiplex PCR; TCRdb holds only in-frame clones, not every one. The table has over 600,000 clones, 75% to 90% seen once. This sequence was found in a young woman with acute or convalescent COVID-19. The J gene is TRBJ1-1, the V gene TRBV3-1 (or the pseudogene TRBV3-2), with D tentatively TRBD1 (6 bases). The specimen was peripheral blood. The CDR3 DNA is TGTGCCAGCCGAACAGGGAGGAACACTGAAGCTTTCTTT. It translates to CASRTGRNTEAFF.